A single sample is the source of the 9 T cell receptor beta chains below, sequenced in a study of blood T cells in healthy people across ages. A sample-barcoded 5' primer and a J-beta primer mix were used in a second PCR of roughly 7 to 11 cycles. TCRdb re-derived calls from the 5' RACE reads in MiXCR, one entry per CDR3 protein. The table shows more than 700,000 distinct CDR3 sequences, with 50% to 65% occurring only once. The sequenced sample was blood. The receptors shown here come from a man of 80 years or more in good health.

The gene calls are TRBV25-1 and TRBJ1-2, with 8 positions matching TRBD1. The CDR3 length is 16 residues. The germline CDR1 and CDR2 sequences are MGHDK and SYGVNS. The trim removed 5 bases at V and 8 bases at J, leaving 16 bases unmatched. Written as DNA, the CDR3 is TGTGCCAGCAGTCCCAAGGGGACAGGAGGGATTCAGGGCTACACCTTC. As protein: CASSPKGTGGIQGYTF.

This clonotype has at least ten counts. V usage is TRBV29-1 and J usage is TRBJ2-5, with a tentative D call TRBD2 (5 bases). Germline CDR1 and CDR2: SQVTM and ANQGSEA. V was shortened by 6 bases and J by 3 bases, with 11 bases between the two germline ends. This CDR3 contains 12 residues. This CDR3 reads CSVRRTEETQYF. In nucleotides, the CDR3 is TGCAGCGTCCGGAGGACTGAAGAGACCCAGTACTTC.

This clonotype was counted only a few times. This chain connects TRBV27 to TRBJ1-6; no definite D call. Trimming took 3 bases from V and 4 from J, leaving 13 bases between them. Germline lookup yields CDR1 MNHEY and CDR2 SMNVEV (reference sequence). The CDR3 runs to 16 residues. The CDR3 DNA is TGTGCCAGCAGTTTGGAACAGCCTAGATATAATTCACCCCTCCACTTT. Amino acid sequence: CASSLEQPRYNSPLHF.

V usage is TRBV20-1 and J usage is TRBJ1-2; 7 nucleotides match TRBD1. CDR3 length equals 14 residues. Germline V CDR1 and CDR2: DFQATT, SNEGSKA (reference sequence). Trimming cost V 6 bases and J 4 bases; bases outside gene matches: 11. The CDR3 reads CSATRTGQGYGYTF. The CDR3 region has the DNA TGCAGTGCCACCCGGACAGGTCAGGGCTATGGCTACACCTTC.

The rearrangement links TRBV20-1 to TRBJ2-6, with D possibly TRBD2 on 5 matching bases. Germline CDR1 reads DFQATT; CDR2 reads SNEGSKA (reference sequence). There are 13 residues in the CDR3. The germline V and J ends were trimmed by 3 bases and 4 bases, with 7 bases remaining between them. The CDR3 DNA is TGCAGTGCTAGTCTAGCCGGGGCCAACGTCCTGACTTTC. This encodes CSASLAGANVLTF.

V and J are TRBV10-3 and TRBJ2-3, with TRBD2 identical over 9 bases. With 6 bases clipped from V and 5 bases from J, the junction kept 6 bases outside the gene matches. Germline CDR1 ENHRY, CDR2 SYGVKD. CDR3 length equals 14 residues. CDR3 region: CAIRGAAGGDTQYF. The CDR3 region has the DNA TGTGCCATCAGGGGGGCAGCGGGAGGAGATACGCAGTATTTT.

V is TRBV12-3 or TRBV12-4 and J is TRBJ2-3; 8 bases match TRBD2. The CDR3 spans 14 residues. Trimming removed 6 bases from V and 6 bases from J; junction bases left unmatched: 8. CDR3 nucleotide sequence: TGTGCCAGCAGGACCAGCGGGGGCTTTGATACGCAGTATTTT. This sequence encodes CASRTSGGFDTQYF.

This clonotype has only a few counts. The J gene is TRBJ2-7, the V gene TRBV28; the match to TRBD2 covers 10 bases. Germline CDR1 reads MDHEN; CDR2 reads SYDVKM. J gave up 2 bases and V 6 bases, and 7 bases lay outside the gene matches. The CDR3 loop spans 15 amino acids. CDR3 residues: CASSDTSGVTYEQYF. CDR3 DNA: TGTGCCAGCAGCGACACTAGCGGGGTTACCTACGAGCAGTACTTC.

The J gene is TRBJ2-5, the V gene TRBV12-3 or TRBV12-4; 7 bases align to TRBD1. V shed 6 bases and J 7 bases; nucleotides not matched to a gene: 11. The CDR3 is 14 residues long. The DNA for the CDR3 is TGTGCCAGCAGCAAACAGGGGTCTCCGGGGACCCAGTACTTC. Translating it yields CASSKQGSPGTQYF.